This TCR beta chain is from a study of radiation and T cells in renal cell carcinoma. On the study more broadly: Nephrectomy followed 15 Gy stereotactic body radiation by 4 weeks. Study-wide results and caveats: Top tumor clonotypes rose in blood 2 weeks post-radiation, then contracted.

Germline CDR1 is MNHNY and CDR2 is SVGAGI (reference sequence). Trimming stripped 1 base from V and 0 bases from J, with 13 bases between. The CDR3 has 16 residues. On this clone: Its antigen is not identified.

Clones were sequenced by immunoSEQ multiplex PCR, and TCRdb holds only the in-frame ones, with some missing. Of 150,000 or so clones listed, about 85% are singletons. Time point here: baseline pretreatment blood. The sample's treatment: 15 Gy SBRT to primary tumor, nephrectomy 4 weeks later. Serial blood draws occurred at baseline and 2 and 4 weeks post-SBRT. This renal cell carcinoma was of the clear cell type. J is TRBJ2-7 and V is TRBV6-6, with D perhaps matching TRBD2 (6 bases). Specimen: blood, collected from a patient whose treatment included radiotherapy and nephrectomy. The sequence derives from a woman aged 70-85 years with renal cell carcinoma. This CDR3 reads CASSYYRRGISYEQYF. The CDR3 bases are TGTGCCAGCAGTTACTACAGACGGGGGATCTCCTACGAGCAGTACTTC.